The present T cell receptor beta chain was sequenced within a study of tumor-infiltrating lymphocytes in primary liver carcinoma listed by TCRdb under 2017. Study-level background: Between late 2015 and March 2016, several patients in China with histopathologically diagnosed primary liver carcinoma had surgical resection. The five patients, three men and two women aged 30 to 69 years, had hepatocellular carcinoma (four) or combined HCC and intrahepatic cholangiocarcinoma (one). The tumors of the five patients were staged as T1-T3 N0M0, with maximum diameters ranging from about 4.2 to 10 cm. Each sample produced about 3.5 to 7.13 million productive TCRbeta reads, and read depth showed no significant difference between tissue types. Across five regions of each liver tumor, along with adjacent normal tissue and blood, the study brought together TCRbeta repertoire sequencing, expression microarrays and whole-exome sequencing. TCRbeta repertoire sequencing covered 35 or so specimens from 5 patients: 25 tumor regions, 5 adjacent noncancerous liver tissues and 5 peripheral blood samples. High reproducibility was observed for the technical replicate repertoires, with mean shared-clone rates approximately 0.92 and correlation coefficients above 0.95.

About this clonotype: No antigen is known for it. Base qualities were left out, and no much larger clone turns up one base away.

Deletion took 4 bases off V and 8 bases off J, with a span of 20 bases between the germline ends. The germline V gene yields LGHNA for CDR1 and YSLEER for CDR2. CDR3 length: 16 amino acids, cysteine to phenylalanine. Kept here is only the CDR3 DNA, which spans 48 bases and is read in frame from base 1. Broader findings and caveats from the paper: Comparison of CD4+ and CD8+ T cell repertoires was precluded by the use of bulk unsorted samples. Only the TCR beta chain was sequenced, so true repertoire diversity is likely underestimated because unpaired alpha chains were not captured. The study included only five patients, and the authors note findings should be validated in a larger study. Repertoire overlap was found to be higher between tumor regions (mean roughly 36%) than between tumor-adjacent (roughly 17%) or tumor-blood (about 15%) pairs, consistent with antigen-driven expansion. The top 250 clones made up a significantly larger repertoire fraction in tumors than in blood (p = 0.039).

Blood RNA was extracted from unsorted whole blood with TRIzol reagent; germline DNA came from the DNeasy Blood & Tissue kit. At the time of sampling, the patients had chronic HBV infection and had not received any treatment. Before surgery, 3.5 to 4 milliliters of peripheral blood were drawn into K2EDTA tubes. TCRbeta-specific cDNA was reverse-transcribed from around 500 ng total RNA using a constant-region primer and ProtoScript II reverse transcriptase. Three nested multiplex PCR rounds, following a slightly modified ARM-PCR procedure, were used to build the TCRbeta libraries. Multiplex TRBV1-TRBV30 forward primers and a Cbeta reverse primer were used in the first two PCR rounds, each of which was run for 9 to 11 cycles. Sample barcodes and Illumina adapters were added in a final 25-cycle PCR with Deep VentR polymerase. Before sequencing, amplicons of 200-500 bp were gel-purified using a QIAquick gel extraction kit. TCRbeta amplicons were sequenced on an Illumina HiSeq 2500 with 250-bp paired-end reads. The authors' analysis ran thus. Reads were quality-trimmed with Trimmomatic v0.33, and paired reads were merged with FLASH v1.2.11 to recover full CDR3 sequences. V, D and J germline segments were assigned to the rearranged TCRbeta sequences using MiGEC v1.2.1b. Clonotype statistics and Shannon-Wiener diversity indices were calculated with VDJtools v1.0.0. To reduce sampling bias, subsequent analyses other than the diversity analysis used only the 250 most abundant clonotypes in each sample. TCRdb ran its own pipeline on the public reads, namely fastp trimming at Q25 and MiXCR clone calling, and kept in-frame beta chains. Entries are consolidated by CDR3 protein sequence, retaining the most common genes and DNA. These V and J calls rely on TCRdb rather than the paper's analysis. Here the sample has fewer than 350,000 distinct CDR3 sequences; around three fifths occur a single time. The ten largest make up roughly 8.6% of the sample.

The rearrangement joined TRBV4-3 to TRBJ1-4; possibly the D gene is TRBD1, per 6 matching bases. Sequencing was performed on peripheral blood. This clonotype was obtained from a man aged 35 to 55 with primary liver carcinoma and hepatitis B virus infection. The nucleotides read TGCGCCAGCAGCCTAAAAGCATGCAGGGGTGGGGAAAAACTGTTTTTT. The translation is CASSLKACRGGEKLFF.